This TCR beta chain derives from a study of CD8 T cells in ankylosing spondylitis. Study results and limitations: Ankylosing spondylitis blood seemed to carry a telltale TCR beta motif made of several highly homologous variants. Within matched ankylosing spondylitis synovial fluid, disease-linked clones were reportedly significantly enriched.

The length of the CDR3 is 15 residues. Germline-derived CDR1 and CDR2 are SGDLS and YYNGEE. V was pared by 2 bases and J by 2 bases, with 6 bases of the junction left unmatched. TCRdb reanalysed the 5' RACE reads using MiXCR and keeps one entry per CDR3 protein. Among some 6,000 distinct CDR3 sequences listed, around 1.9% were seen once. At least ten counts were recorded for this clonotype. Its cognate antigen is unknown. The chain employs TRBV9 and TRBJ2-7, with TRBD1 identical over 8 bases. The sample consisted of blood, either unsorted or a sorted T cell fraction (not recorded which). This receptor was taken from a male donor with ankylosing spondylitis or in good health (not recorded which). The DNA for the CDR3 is TGTGCCAGCAGCGTTCAGGGGGCTTCCCCCTACGAGCAGTACTTC. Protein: CASSVQGASPYEQYF.